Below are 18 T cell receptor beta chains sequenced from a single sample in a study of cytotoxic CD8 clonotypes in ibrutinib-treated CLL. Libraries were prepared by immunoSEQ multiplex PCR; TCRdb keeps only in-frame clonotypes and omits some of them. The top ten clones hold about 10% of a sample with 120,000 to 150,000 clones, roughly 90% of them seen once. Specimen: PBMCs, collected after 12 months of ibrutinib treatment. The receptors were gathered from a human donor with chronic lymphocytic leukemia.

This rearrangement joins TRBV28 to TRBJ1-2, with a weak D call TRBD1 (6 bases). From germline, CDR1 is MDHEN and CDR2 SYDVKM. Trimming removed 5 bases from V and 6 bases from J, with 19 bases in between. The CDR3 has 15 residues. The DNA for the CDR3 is TGTGCCAGCAGTGCTGGGACACTACCGAGACATGGCTACACCTTC. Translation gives CASSAGTLPRHGYTF.

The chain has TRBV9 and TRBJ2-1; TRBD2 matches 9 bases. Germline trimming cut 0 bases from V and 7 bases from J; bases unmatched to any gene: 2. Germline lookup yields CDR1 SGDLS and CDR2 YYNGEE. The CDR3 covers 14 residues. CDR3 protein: CASSVVSGRNEQFF. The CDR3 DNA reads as TGTGCCAGCAGCGTAGTCAGCGGGAGGAATGAGCAGTTCTTC.

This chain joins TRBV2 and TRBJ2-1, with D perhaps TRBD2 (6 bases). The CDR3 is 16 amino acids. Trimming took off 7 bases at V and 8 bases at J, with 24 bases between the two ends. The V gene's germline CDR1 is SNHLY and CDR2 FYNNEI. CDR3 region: CASTKPGLGGMDEQFF. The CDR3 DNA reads TGTGCCAGCACTAAACCGGGACTGGGGGGTATGGATGAGCAGTTCTTC.

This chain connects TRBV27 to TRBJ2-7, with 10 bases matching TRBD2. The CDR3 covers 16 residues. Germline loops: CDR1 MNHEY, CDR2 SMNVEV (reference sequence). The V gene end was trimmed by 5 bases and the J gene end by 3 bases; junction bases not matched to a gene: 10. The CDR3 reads CASSRFGTSANYEQYF. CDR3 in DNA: TGTGCCAGCAGTCGCTTCGGGACTAGCGCAAACTACGAGCAGTACTTC.

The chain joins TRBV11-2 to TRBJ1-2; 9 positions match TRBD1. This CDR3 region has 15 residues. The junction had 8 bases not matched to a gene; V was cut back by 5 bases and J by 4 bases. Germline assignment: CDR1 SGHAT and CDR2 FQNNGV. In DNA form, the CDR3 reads TGTGCCAGCAGCATGGGACAGGGCGGAGGCTATGGCTACACCTTC. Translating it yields CASSMGQGGGYGYTF. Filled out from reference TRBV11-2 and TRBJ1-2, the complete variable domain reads EAGVAQSPRYKIIEKRQSVAFWCNPISGHATLYWYQQILGQGPKLLIQFQNNGVVDDSQLPKDRFSAERLKGVDSTLKIQPAKLEDSAVYLCASSMGQGGGYGYTFGSGTRLTVV.

CDR3 amino acids: CATQGQNTEAFF. As DNA, the CDR3 is TGTGCCACTCAGGGGCAGAACACTGAAGCTTTCTTT. V is TRBV15 and J is TRBJ1-1; a possible D gene is TRBD1 (6 bases). Deletions cut 9 bases from V and 1 base from J, with 9 bases between. Looked up from germline, CDR1 is LNHNV and CDR2 is YYDKDF (reference sequence). The CDR3 has 12 residues. Combining the CDR3 with reference TRBV15 and TRBJ1-1 gives the whole variable domain DAMVIQNPRYQVTQFGKPVTLSCSQTLNHNVMYWYQQKSSQAPKLLFHYYDKDFNNEADTPDNFQSRRPNTSFCFLDIRSPGLGDTAMYLCATQGQNTEAFFGQGTRLTVV.

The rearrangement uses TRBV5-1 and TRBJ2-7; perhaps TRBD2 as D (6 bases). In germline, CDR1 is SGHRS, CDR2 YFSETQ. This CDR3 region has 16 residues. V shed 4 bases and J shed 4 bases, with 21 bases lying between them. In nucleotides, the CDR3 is TGCGCCAGCAGCGAACCGAAGGGCGGGACCGAATACGAGCAGTACTTC. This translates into CASSEPKGGTEYEQYF.

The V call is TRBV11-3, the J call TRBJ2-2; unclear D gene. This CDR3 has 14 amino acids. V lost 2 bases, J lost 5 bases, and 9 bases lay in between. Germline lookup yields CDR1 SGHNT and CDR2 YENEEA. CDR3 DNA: TGTGCCAGCAGCTTAACAGCGAGTACCGGGGAGCTGTTTTTT. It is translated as CASSLTASTGELFF.

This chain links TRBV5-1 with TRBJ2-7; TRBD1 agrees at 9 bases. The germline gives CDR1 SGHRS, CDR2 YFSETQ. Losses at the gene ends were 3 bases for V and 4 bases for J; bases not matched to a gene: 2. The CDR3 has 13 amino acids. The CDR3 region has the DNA TGCGCCAGCAGCTCGGGACAGGGTTACGAGCAGTACTTC. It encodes CASSSGQGYEQYF.

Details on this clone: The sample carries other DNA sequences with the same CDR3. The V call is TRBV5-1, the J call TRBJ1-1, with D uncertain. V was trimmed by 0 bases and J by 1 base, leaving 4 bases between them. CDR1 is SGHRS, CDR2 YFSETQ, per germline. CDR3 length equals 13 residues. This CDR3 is CASSLAWNTEAFF. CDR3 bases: TGCGCCAGCAGCTTGGCATGGAACACTGAAGCTTTCTTT.

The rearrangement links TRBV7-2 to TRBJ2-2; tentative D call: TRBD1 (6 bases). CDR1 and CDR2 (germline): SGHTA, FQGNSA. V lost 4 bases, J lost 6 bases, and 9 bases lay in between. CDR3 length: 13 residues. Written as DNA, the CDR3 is TGTGCCAGCAGCTACAGGGTTCCCGGGGAGCTGTTTTTT. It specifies CASSYRVPGELFF.

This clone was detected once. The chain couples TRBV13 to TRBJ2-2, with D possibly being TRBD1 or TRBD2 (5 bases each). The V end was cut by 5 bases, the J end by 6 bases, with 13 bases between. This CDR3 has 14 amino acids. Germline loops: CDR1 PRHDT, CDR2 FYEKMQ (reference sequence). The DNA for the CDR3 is TGTGCCAGCAGCGGGACCTTTGGCCCCGGGGAGCTGTTTTTT. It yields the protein CASSGTFGPGELFF.

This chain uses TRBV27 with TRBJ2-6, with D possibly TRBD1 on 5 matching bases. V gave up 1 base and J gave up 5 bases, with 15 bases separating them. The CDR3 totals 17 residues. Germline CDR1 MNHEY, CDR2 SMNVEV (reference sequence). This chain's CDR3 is CASSLLGVQARANVLTF. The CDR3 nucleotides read TGTGCCAGCAGTTTATTAGGGGTACAGGCTCGGGCCAACGTCCTGACTTTC.

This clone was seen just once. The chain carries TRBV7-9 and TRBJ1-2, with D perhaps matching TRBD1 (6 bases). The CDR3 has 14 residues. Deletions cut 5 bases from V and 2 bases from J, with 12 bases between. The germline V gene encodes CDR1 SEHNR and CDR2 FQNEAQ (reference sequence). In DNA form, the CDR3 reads TGTGCCAGCAGCATACAGGGAGGCAACTATGGCTACACCTTC. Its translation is CASSIQGGNYGYTF.

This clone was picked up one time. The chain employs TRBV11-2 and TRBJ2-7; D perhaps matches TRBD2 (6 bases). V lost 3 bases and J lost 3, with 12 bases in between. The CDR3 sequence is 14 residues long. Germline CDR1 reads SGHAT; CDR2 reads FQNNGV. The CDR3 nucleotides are TGTGCCAGCAGCTTGGGGCAGGGAGGCTACGAGCAGTACTTC. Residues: CASSLGQGGYEQYF.

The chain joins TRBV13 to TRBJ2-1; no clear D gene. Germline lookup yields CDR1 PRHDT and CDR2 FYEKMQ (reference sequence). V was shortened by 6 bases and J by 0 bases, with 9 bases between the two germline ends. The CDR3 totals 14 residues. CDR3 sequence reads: CASRQLSSYNEQFF. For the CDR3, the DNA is TGTGCCAGCAGACAACTGAGCTCCTACAATGAGCAGTTCTTC.

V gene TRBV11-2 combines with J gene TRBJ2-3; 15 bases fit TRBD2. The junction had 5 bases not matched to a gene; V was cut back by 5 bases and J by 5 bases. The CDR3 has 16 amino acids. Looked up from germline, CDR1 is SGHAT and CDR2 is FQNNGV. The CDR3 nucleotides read TGTGCCAGCAGCGCCGGGACTAGCGGGAGGTTAGATACGCAGTATTTT. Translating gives CASSAGTSGRLDTQYF.

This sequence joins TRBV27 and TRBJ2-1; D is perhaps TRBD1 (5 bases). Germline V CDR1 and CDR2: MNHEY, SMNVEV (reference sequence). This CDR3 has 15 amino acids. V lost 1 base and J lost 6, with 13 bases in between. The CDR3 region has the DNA TGTGCCAGCAGTTTATGGCAGGGTGCAGGCAATGAGCAGTTCTTC. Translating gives CASSLWQGAGNEQFF.